Shown below are 2 T cell receptor beta chains from a single sample sequenced in a study of blood T cell repertoires in COVID-19. The table came from immunoSEQ multiplex PCR; TCRdb's copy has only in-frame clones and leaves some out. The sample yields about 210,000 clones, 92% seen once. The specimen was peripheral blood. The origin of the receptors is a man aged 25-40 years with acute or convalescent COVID-19.

This CDR3 reads CASSPLSGGLQYF. The CDR3 DNA is TGTGCCAGCAGCCCCCTTAGCGGGGGACTTCAGTACTTC. The chain has TRBV7-2 and TRBJ2-7; TRBD2 matches 9 bases. Germline CDR1 and CDR2: SGHTA and FQGNSA. This CDR3 region has 13 residues. V lost 5 bases, J lost 10 bases, and 9 bases stayed unmatched.

The rearrangement links TRBV3-1 (or the pseudogene TRBV3-2) to TRBJ2-7; TRBD2 agrees at 7 bases. J lost 3 bases, V lost 8 bases, and 4 bases had no gene match. Per the germline V gene, CDR1 is LGHDT and CDR2 is YNNKEL (reference sequence). There are 12 residues in the CDR3. CDR3 DNA: TGTGCCAGCGGGGGGGGAAACTACGAGCAGTACTTC. This gives the protein CASGGGNYEQYF.